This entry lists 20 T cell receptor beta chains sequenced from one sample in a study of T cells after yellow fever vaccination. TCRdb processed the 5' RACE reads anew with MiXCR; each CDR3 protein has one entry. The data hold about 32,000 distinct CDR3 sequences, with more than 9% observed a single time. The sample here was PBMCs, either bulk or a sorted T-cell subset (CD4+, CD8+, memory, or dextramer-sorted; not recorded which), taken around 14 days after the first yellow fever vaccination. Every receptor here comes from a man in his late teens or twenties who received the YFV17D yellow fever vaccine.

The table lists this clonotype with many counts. The CDR3 protein is CASSFGTSGGEETQYF. The CDR3 region has the DNA TGTGCCAGCAGCTTCGGAACTAGCGGGGGAGAAGAGACCCAGTACTTC. V is TRBV7-9 and J is TRBJ2-5; 11 positions agree with TRBD2. Losses at the gene ends were 3 bases for V and 3 bases for J; bases not matched to a gene: 6. The CDR3 extends over 16 amino acids. Germline loops: CDR1 SEHNR, CDR2 FQNEAQ (reference sequence).

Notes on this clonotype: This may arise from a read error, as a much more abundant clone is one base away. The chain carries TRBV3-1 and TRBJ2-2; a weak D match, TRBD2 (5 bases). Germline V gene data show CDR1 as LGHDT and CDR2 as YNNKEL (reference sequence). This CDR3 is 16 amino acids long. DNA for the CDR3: TGTGCCAGAAGCCTAAGAGGACGGAGGTTAACCGGGGAGCTGTTTTTT. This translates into CARSLRGRRLTGELFF.

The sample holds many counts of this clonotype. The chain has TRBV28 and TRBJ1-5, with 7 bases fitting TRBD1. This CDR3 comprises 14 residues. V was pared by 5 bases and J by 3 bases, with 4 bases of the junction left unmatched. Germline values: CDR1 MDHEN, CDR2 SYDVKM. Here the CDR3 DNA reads TGTGCCAGCAGTAGACAGGGTAACAATCAGCCCCAGCATTTT. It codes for CASSRQGNNQPQHF.

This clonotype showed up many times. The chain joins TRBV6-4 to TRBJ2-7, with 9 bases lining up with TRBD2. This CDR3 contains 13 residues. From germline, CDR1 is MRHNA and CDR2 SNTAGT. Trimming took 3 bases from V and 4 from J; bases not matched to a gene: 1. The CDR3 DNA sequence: TGTGCCAGCAGTGAGGGACTAGCTTACGAGCAGTACTTC. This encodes CASSEGLAYEQYF.

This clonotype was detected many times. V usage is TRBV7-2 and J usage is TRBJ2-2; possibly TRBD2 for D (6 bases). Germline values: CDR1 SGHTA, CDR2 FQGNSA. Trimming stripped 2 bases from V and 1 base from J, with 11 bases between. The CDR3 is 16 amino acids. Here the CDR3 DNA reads TGTGCCAGCAGCTTACAGTCCGGGGGGAACACCGGGGAGCTGTTTTTT. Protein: CASSLQSGGNTGELFF.

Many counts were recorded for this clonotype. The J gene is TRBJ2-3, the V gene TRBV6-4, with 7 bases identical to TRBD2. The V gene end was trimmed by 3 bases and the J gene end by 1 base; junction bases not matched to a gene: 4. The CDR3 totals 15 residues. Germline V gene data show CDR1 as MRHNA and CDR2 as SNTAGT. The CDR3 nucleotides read TGTGCCAGCAGTGAAGGGAGGGGCGGCACAGATACGCAGTATTTT. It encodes CASSEGRGGTDTQYF.

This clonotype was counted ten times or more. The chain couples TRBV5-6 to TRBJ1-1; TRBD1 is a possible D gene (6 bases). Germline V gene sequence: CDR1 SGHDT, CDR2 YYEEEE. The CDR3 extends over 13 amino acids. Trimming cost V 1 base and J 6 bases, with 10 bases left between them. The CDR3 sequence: CASSLHRAAEAFF. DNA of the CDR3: TGTGCCAGCAGCTTGCACAGGGCAGCTGAAGCTTTCTTT.

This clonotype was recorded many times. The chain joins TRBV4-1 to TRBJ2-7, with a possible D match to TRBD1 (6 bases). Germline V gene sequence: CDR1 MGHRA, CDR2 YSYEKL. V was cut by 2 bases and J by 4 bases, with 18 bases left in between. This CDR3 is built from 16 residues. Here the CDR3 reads CASSQPQGVGIYEQYF. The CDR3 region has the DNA TGCGCCAGCAGCCAACCACAGGGAGTCGGTATTTACGAGCAGTACTTC.

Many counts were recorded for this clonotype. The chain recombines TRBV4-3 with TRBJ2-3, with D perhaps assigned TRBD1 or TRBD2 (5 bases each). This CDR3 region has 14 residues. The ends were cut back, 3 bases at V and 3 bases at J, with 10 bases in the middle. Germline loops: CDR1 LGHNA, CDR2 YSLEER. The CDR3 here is CASSHGTYTDTQYF. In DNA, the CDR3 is TGCGCCAGCAGCCACGGGACGTATACAGATACGCAGTATTTT.

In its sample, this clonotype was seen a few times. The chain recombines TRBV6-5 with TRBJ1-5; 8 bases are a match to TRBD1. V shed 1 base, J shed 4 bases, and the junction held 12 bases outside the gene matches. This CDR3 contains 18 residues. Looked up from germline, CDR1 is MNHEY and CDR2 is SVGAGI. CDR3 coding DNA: TGTGCCAGCAGTTACTACCGGCCGCAGGGGGCTGATAATCAGCCCCAGCATTTT. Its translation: CASSYYRPQGADNQPQHF.

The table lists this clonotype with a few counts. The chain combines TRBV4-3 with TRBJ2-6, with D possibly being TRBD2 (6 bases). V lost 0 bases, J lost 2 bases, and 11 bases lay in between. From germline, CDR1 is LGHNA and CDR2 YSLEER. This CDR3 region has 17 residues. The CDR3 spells CASSQDPPGAGANVLTF. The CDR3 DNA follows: TGCGCCAGCAGCCAAGATCCCCCGGGGGCTGGGGCCAACGTCCTGACTTTC.

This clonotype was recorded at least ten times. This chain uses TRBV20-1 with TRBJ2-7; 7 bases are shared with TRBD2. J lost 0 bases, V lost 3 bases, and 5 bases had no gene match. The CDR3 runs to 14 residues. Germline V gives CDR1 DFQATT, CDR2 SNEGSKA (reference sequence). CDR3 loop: CSARSSGDSYEQYF. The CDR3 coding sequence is TGCAGTGCTAGGTCGAGCGGGGACTCCTACGAGCAGTACTTC.

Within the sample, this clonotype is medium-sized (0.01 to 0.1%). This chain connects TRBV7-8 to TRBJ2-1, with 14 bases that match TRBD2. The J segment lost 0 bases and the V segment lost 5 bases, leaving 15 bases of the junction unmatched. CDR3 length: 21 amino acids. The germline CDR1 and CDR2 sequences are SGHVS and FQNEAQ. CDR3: CASSQYLPGLAGVDSYNEQFF. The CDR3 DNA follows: TGTGCCAGCAGCCAATACCTCCCGGGACTAGCGGGGGTTGACTCCTACAATGAGCAGTTCTTC.

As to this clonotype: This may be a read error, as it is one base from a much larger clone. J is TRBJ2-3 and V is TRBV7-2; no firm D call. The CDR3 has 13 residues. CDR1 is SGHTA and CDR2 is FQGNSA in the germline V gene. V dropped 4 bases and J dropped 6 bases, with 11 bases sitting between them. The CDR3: CASSSESWDTQYF. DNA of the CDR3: TGTGCCAGCAGCTCAGAGTCTTGGGATACGCAGTATTTT.

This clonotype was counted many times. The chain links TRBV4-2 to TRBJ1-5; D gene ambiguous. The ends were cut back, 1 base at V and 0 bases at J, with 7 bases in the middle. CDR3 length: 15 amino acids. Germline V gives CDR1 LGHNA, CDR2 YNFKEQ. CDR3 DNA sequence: TGTGCCAGCAGCCAAGTCGAGGCTAGCAATCAGCCCCAGCATTTT. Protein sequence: CASSQVEASNQPQHF.

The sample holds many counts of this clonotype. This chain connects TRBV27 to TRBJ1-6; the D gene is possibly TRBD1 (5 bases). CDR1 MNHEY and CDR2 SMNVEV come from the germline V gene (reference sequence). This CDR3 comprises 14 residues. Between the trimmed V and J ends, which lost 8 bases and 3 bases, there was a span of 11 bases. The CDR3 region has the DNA TGTGCCAGCCGCCCCGGACACTATAATTCACCCCTCCACTTT. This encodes CASRPGHYNSPLHF.

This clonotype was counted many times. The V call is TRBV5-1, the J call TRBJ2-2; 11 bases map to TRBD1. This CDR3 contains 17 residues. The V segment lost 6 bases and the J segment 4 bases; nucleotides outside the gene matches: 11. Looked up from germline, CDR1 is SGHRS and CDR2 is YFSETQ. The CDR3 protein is CASTGSGQGASTGELFF. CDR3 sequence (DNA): TGCGCCAGCACCGGGTCCGGACAGGGGGCAAGCACCGGGGAGCTGTTTTTT.

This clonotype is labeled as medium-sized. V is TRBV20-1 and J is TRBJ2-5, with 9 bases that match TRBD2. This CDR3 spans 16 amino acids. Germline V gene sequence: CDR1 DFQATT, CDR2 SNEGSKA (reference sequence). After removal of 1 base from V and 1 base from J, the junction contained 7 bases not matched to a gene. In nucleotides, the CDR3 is TGCAGTGCTAGAGGGGGGCTAGCGGGGAGCCAAGAGACCCAGTACTTC. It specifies CSARGGLAGSQETQYF.

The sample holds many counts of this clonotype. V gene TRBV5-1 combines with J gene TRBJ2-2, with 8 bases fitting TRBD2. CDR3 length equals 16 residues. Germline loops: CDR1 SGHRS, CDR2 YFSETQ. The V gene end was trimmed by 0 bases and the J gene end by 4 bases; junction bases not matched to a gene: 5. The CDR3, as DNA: TGCGCCAGCAGCTTGGGGCTAGCGGGCCTCACCGGGGAGCTGTTTTTT. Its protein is CASSLGLAGLTGELFF.

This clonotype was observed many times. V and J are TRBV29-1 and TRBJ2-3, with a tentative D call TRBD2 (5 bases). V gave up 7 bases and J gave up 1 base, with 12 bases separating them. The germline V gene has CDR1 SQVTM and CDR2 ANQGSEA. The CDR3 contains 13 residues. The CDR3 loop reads CSATRGGTDTQYF. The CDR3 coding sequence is TGCAGCGCTACTAGAGGAGGCACAGATACGCAGTATTTT.